This T cell receptor (beta chain) was recovered during a study of T cell responses to AZD1222 COVID-19 vaccine. Overall study results and limits: Only five or six AZD1222 recipients were seropositive at baseline. Every sample of the repertoires postdated the peak T cell response. Spike-specific TCR breadth and depth were elevated following two AZD1222 doses.

As regards this clone: The antigen remains unidentified.

The table came from immunoSEQ multiplex PCR; TCRdb's copy has only in-frame clones and leaves some out. The sample yields some 94,000 clones, 70% to 90% seen once. Germline CDR1 and CDR2: MNHNS and SASEGT. The CDR3 loop spans 16 amino acids. V was pared by 3 bases and J by 9 bases, with 18 bases between. The receptor was isolated from an adult in good health. The chain has TRBV6-1 and TRBJ1-6; D ambiguous. Sample: peripheral blood, taken on day 0 of AZD1222 vaccination. The CDR3 is CASSDLGRGGFSPLHF. The CDR3 DNA is TGTGCCAGCAGTGACCTGGGCCGGGGAGGGTTTTCACCCCTCCACTTT.